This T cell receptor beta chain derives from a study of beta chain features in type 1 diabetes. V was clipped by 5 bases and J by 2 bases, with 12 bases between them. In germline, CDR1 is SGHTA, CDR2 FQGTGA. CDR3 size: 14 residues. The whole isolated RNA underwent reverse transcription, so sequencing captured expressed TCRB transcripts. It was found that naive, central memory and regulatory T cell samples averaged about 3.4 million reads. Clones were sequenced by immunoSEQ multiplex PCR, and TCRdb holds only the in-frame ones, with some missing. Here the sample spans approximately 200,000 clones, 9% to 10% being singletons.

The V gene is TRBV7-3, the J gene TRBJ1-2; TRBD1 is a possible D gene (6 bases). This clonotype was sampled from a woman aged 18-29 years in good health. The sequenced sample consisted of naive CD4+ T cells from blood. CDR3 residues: CASSPLDSNYGYTF. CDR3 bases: TGTGCCAGCAGCCCACTGGACAGCAACTATGGCTACACCTTC.